The 7 T cell receptor beta chains in this list originate from one sample, sequenced in a study of T cell responses to AZD1222 COVID-19 vaccine. The method was immunoSEQ multiplex PCR; TCRdb's version includes in-frame clones alone and lacks a portion of them. The sample comprises tens of thousands of clones, over 80% of which are singletons, and less than 5.5% rests with the top ten. The sample here was peripheral blood, taken on day 0 of MenACWY control vaccination. All receptors come from an adult in good health.

The chain uses TRBV11-2 and TRBJ2-5; D call uncertain. Germline V gives CDR1 SGHAT, CDR2 FQNNGV. The V end was cut by 3 bases, the J end by 1 base, with 12 bases between. This CDR3 has 15 residues. CDR3: CASSFGRATQETQYF. The DNA for the CDR3 is TGTGCCAGCAGCTTCGGTCGGGCTACCCAAGAGACCCAGTACTTC.

The CDR3 DNA sequence: TGTGCCAGCAATCGGGGTTCCCACAATGAGCAGTTCTTC. Its translation is CASNRGSHNEQFF. The gene calls are TRBV6-5 and TRBJ2-1; tentative D call: TRBD2 (5 bases). The germline V gene encodes CDR1 MNHEY and CDR2 SVGAGI. This CDR3 is 13 amino acids long. Trimming stripped 7 bases from V and 5 bases from J, with 12 bases between.

The chain recombines TRBV6-1 with TRBJ2-7, with TRBD1 as a possible D gene (7 bases). Germline CDR1 and CDR2: MNHNS and SASEGT. V was clipped by 0 bases and J by 7 bases, with 22 bases between them. The length of the CDR3 is 17 residues. CDR3 nucleotides: TGTGCCAGCAGTGAAGCGTGGGGACCGACAGGGCGGGGAGAGCAGTACTTC. Its protein product is CASSEAWGPTGRGEQYF.

The chain employs TRBV5-1 and TRBJ1-5, with D unresolved. The CDR3 is made up of 16 amino acids. The V gene's germline CDR1 is SGHRS and CDR2 YFSETQ. Trimming took off 0 bases at V and 2 bases at J, with 12 bases between the two ends. CDR3: CASSLGSFGGNQPQHF. CDR3 DNA: TGCGCCAGCAGCTTGGGAAGCTTCGGGGGCAATCAGCCCCAGCATTTT.

This chain connects TRBV29-1 to TRBJ2-1; the match to TRBD2 covers 11 bases. V gave up 1 base and J gave up 6 bases; unmatched junction bases: 14. In germline, CDR1 is SQVTM, CDR2 ANQGSEA. The CDR3 has 18 amino acids. The CDR3 here is CSVEGHFEGTSGVNEQFF. Here the CDR3 DNA reads TGCAGCGTTGAAGGCCATTTTGAAGGGACTAGCGGTGTCAATGAGCAGTTCTTC.

For this clone: The junction departs from the called germline gene at one end, perhaps through a read error. The CDR3 spells CASGQETQYF. In DNA, the CDR3 is TGTGCCAGCGGCCAAGAGACCCAGTACTTC. This chain joins TRBV3-1 (or the pseudogene TRBV3-2) and TRBJ2-5; no clear D gene. Per the germline V gene, CDR1 is LGHDT and CDR2 is YNNKEL (reference sequence). CDR3 size: 10 residues.

The chain has TRBV7-8 and TRBJ2-1; D is unresolved. Germline lookup yields CDR1 SGHVS and CDR2 FQNEAQ. Deletions cut 1 base from V and 5 bases from J, with 3 bases between. The CDR3 has 12 residues. The CDR3 nucleotides read TGTGCCAGCAGCTTAGGGCACAATGAGCAGTTCTTC. Translation: CASSLGHNEQFF.